Below are 8 T cell receptor beta chains sequenced from a single sample in a study of blood T cell repertoires in COVID-19 (TCRdb year 2020). Library prep was done by the immunoSEQ multiplex PCR assay. The clones in this table, taken by TCRdb from immuneACCESS, are in-frame only. Not every clone is retained; where verified, under half of the shortfall comes from an unresolved V gene, and the cause of the rest is unknown. This sample gives about 190,000 clones in total; around 80% of them show up just once. The ten largest make up around 14% of the sample. The sequencing sample was made of peripheral blood. The receptor set was obtained from a man aged 25-45 years with active or convalescent COVID-19.

The V gene is TRBV28, the J gene TRBJ2-4, with D tentatively TRBD2 (7 bases). Germline V lookup: CDR1 MDHEN, CDR2 SYDVKM. V lost 5 bases to trimming and J lost 7 bases, with 18 bases between them. The CDR3 contains 15 residues. This CDR3 reads CASSPSGWGGNIQYF. CDR3 DNA sequence: TGTGCCAGCAGTCCCTCAGGGTGGGGGGGCAACATTCAGTACTTC.

This sequence joins TRBV25-1 and TRBJ1-1, with 7 bases fitting TRBD1. Per the germline V gene, CDR1 is MGHDK and CDR2 is SYGVNS. V shed 8 bases, J shed 7 bases, and the junction held 13 bases outside the gene matches. CDR3 length equals 14 residues. The CDR3 loop reads CASQETGRESEAFF. CDR3 DNA: TGTGCCAGCCAAGAGACAGGGAGAGAGAGTGAAGCTTTCTTT.

This chain connects TRBV10-2 to TRBJ2-7, with D possibly being TRBD1 (6 bases). Trimming removed 6 bases at V and 0 bases at J, with 12 bases between. Germline V gene sequence: CDR1 WSHSY, CDR2 SAAADI. The CDR3 loop spans 14 amino acids. CDR3 DNA sequence: TGCGCCAGCAGCCGGACAGCTAGCTCCTACGAGCAGTACGTC. Its translation is CASSRTASSYEQYV.

The rearrangement links TRBV11-2 to TRBJ2-7; D gene ambiguous. The germline V and J ends were trimmed by 5 bases and 0 bases, with 5 bases remaining between them. The CDR3 extends over 12 amino acids. The germline CDR1 and CDR2 sequences are SGHAT and FQNNGV. The CDR3 loop reads CASSPSSYEQYF. CDR3 nucleotides: TGTGCCAGCAGCCCGAGCTCCTACGAGCAGTACTTC.

The chain employs TRBV5-4 and TRBJ2-2, with 9 bases aligning to TRBD1. With V trimmed by 4 bases and J by 4 bases, 14 bases remained unmatched. The CDR3 length is 18 residues. From germline, CDR1 is SGHNT and CDR2 YYREEE (reference sequence). The DNA of the CDR3 is TGTGCCAGCAGCCCCGACTCAAACAGGGGGCTCGGCACCGGGGAGCTGTTTTTT. It translates to CASSPDSNRGLGTGELFF.

The chain joins TRBV12-3 or TRBV12-4 to TRBJ1-5; no definite D call. V dropped 7 bases and J dropped 7 bases, with 14 bases sitting between them. The CDR3 extends over 13 amino acids. CDR3 bases: TGTGCCAGCAACTCCCTCCGGGAACAGCCCCAGCATTTT. Encoded protein: CASNSLREQPQHF.

This chain links TRBV11-3 with TRBJ2-1; D is undetermined. This CDR3 comprises 15 residues. Trimming pared 0 bases from V and 5 bases from J, leaving 11 bases between. Germline assignment: CDR1 SGHNT and CDR2 YENEEA. CDR3 amino acids: CASSLDLSSDNEQFF. The DNA for the CDR3 is TGTGCCAGCAGCTTAGATTTAAGCAGCGACAATGAGCAGTTCTTC.

This rearrangement joins TRBV6-5 to TRBJ1-1; 7 bases are a match to TRBD1. Germline CDR1 and CDR2: MNHEY and SVGAGI. This CDR3 is built from 13 residues. V lost 6 bases to trimming and J lost 5 bases; unmatched junction nucleotides: 6. The DNA for the CDR3 is TGTGCCAGCAGGCTGGACAGGAGAACTGAAGCTTTCTTT. Amino acids: CASRLDRRTEAFF.